This T cell receptor (beta chain) was retrieved from a study of T-cell reconstitution after alpha-beta-depleted transplantation in children. Overall study findings and caveats: T cells produced anew were the main source of T-cell counts and diversity one year after transplant.

The TCRbeta library was prepared with unique molecular identifiers. In TCRdb, the PCR reads were re-called with MiXCR into one record per CDR3 protein. The sample consists of about 300,000 distinct CDR3 sequences, about 7.3% of them appearing once. The CDR3 loop spans 14 amino acids. V was clipped by 6 bases and J by 5 bases, with 17 bases between them. CDR1 and CDR2 (germline): SEHNR, FQNEAQ (reference sequence). On this clonotype itself: Its target is unknown.

Sample: peripheral blood, taken 360 days after TCRalphabeta/CD19-depleted stem cell transplant. The origin of this receptor is a female patient aged 2 to 10 who had a stem cell transplant for Fanconi anemia, so the T cells may come from the graft donor. This chain joins TRBV7-9 and TRBJ2-7; D uncertain. The CDR3 bases are TGTGCCAGCAGGCACCCTCTGTCTAGGGACGAGCAGTACTTC. Translating gives CASRHPLSRDEQYF.